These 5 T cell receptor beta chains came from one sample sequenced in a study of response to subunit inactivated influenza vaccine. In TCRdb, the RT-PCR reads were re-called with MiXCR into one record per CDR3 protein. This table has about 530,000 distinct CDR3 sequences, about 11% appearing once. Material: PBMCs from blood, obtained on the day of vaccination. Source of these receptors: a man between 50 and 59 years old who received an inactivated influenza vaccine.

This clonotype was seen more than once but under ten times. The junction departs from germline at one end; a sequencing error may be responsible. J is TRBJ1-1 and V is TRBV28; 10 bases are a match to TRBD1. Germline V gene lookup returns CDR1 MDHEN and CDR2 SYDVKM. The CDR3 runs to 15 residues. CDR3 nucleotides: TGTGCCAGCAGTTTAGGGGGACAGGGGAACGCTGAAGCTTTCTTT. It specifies CASSLGGQGNAEAFF.

The CDR3 sequence is CASSGGQAYNSPLHF. CDR3 DNA sequence: TGCGCCAGCAGCGGGGGACAGGCTTATAATTCACCCCTCCACTTT. The chain combines TRBV5-1 with TRBJ1-6; 8 bases align to TRBD1. The CDR3 is made up of 15 amino acids. Germline V gives CDR1 SGHRS, CDR2 YFSETQ. V trimming: 4 bases; J trimming: 4 bases; junction bases outside the gene matches: 4.

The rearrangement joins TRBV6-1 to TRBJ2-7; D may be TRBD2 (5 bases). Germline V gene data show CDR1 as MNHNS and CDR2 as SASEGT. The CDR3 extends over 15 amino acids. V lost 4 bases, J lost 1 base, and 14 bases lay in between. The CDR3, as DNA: TGTGCCAGCAGTGGCGGGTCAAGAAGGTCCTACGAGCAGTACTTC. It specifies CASSGGSRRSYEQYF.

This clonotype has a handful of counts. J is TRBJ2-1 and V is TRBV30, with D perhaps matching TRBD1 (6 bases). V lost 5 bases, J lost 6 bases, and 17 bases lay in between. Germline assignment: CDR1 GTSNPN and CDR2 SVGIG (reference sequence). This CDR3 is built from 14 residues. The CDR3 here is CAWHQPGHINEQFF. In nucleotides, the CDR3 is TGTGCCTGGCACCAACCGGGACATATCAATGAGCAGTTCTTC.

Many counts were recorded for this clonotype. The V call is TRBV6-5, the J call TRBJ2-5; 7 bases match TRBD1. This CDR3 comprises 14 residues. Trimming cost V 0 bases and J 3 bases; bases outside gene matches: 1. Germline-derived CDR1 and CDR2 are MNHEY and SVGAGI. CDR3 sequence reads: CASSYSGQEETQYF. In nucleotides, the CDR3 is TGTGCCAGCAGTTACTCCGGACAGGAAGAGACCCAGTACTTC.